Listed below are T cell receptor beta chains from one sample, sequenced in a study of spatial heterogeneity in lung cancer. TCRdb used MiXCR to reprocess the 5' RACE reads, holding one entry per CDR3 protein. The sample includes about 50,000 distinct CDR3 sequences, around 7.6% of them seen just once. The sample here was PBMCs, taken at surgery. These receptors were collected from a female donor with early-stage non-small cell lung cancer. CDR3s include the opening cysteine and the closing phenylalanine or tryptophan. Each record gives: V gene, J gene, CDR3 protein.

v_gene: TRBV7-2; j_gene: TRBJ2-3; CDR3aa: CASSLVPDTDTQYF
v_gene: TRBV12-3/TRBV12-4; j_gene: TRBJ2-7; CDR3aa: CASSLLGERPDYEQYF
v_gene: TRBV12-3/TRBV12-4; j_gene: TRBJ1-6; CDR3aa: CASSLKGGEAPLHF
v_gene: TRBV19; j_gene: TRBJ2-3; CDR3aa: CASSKGQGSSNTQYF
v_gene: TRBV16; j_gene: TRBJ2-5; CDR3aa: CASSLRSGETQYF
v_gene: TRBV15; j_gene: TRBJ1-5; CDR3aa: CATSRPGTDSNQPQHF
v_gene: TRBV10-3; j_gene: TRBJ2-2; CDR3aa: CAISDPYKNTGELFF
v_gene: TRBV6-5; j_gene: TRBJ1-1; CDR3aa: CASSLRRGIEAFF
v_gene: TRBV3-1; j_gene: TRBJ1-2; CDR3aa: CASSEQGIRHGYTF
v_gene: TRBV5-6; j_gene: TRBJ2-2; CDR3aa: CASSPGTGAGELFF
v_gene: TRBV29-1; j_gene: TRBJ1-1; CDR3aa: CSVEGISAEAFF
v_gene: TRBV7-9; j_gene: TRBJ1-5; CDR3aa: CASSSFGDQPQHF
v_gene: TRBV30; j_gene: TRBJ1-5; CDR3aa: CAWGGAGNQPQHF
v_gene: TRBV4-1; j_gene: TRBJ1-5; CDR3aa: CASSPMDSAYQAQHF
v_gene: TRBV5-1; j_gene: TRBJ1-5; CDR3aa: CASSSGGNNQPQHF